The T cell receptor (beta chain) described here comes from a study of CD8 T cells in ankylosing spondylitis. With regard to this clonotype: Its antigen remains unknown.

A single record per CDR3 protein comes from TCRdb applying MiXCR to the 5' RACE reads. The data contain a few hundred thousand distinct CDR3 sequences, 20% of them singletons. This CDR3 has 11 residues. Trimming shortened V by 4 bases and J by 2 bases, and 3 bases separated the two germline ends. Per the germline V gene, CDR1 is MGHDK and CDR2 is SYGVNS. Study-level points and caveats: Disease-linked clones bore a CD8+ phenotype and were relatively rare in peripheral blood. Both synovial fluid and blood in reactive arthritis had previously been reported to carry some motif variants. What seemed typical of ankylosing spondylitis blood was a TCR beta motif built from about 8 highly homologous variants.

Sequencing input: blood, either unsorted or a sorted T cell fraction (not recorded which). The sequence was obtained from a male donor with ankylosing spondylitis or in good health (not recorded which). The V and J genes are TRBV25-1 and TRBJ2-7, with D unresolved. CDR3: CASSAPYEQYF. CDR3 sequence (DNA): TGTGCCAGCAGTGCCCCCTACGAGCAGTACTTC.